Following are 26 T cell receptor beta chains from one sample sequenced in a study of blood T cells in healthy people across ages. It was with a sample-barcoded 5' primer and a J-beta primer mix that a second PCR of roughly 7 to 12 cycles was run. TCRdb called the 5' RACE reads again in MiXCR, with one record for every CDR3 protein. The sample consists of around 900,000 distinct CDR3 sequences, roughly half of them appearing once. Specimen: blood. These receptors were taken from a woman aged 60-70 years in good health.

This clonotype was found a few times. V and J are TRBV15 and TRBJ2-7, with D perhaps TRBD1 (5 bases). CDR3 length: 14 residues. Trimming removed 0 bases at V and 3 bases at J, with 9 bases between. Germline V CDR1 and CDR2: LNHNV, YYDKDF (reference sequence). CDR3 DNA sequence: TGTGCCACCAGCAGAGACAGGGTAGGCTACGAGCAGTACTTC. Translating it yields CATSRDRVGYEQYF.

The chain couples TRBV29-1 to TRBJ1-2; perhaps TRBD1 as D (6 bases). The germline CDR1 and CDR2 sequences are SQVTM and ANQGSEA. CDR3 length equals 11 residues. Trimming cost V 8 bases and J 8 bases, with 15 bases left between them. The CDR3 coding sequence is TGCAGCCTATACGGGGGCGGAGGCTACACCTTC. Residues: CSLYGGGGYTF.

In the case of this clonotype: This may stem from a read error, because a much larger clone lies one nucleotide away. The rearrangement links TRBV4-2 to TRBJ2-3, with a tentative D call TRBD2 (5 bases). The CDR3 extends over 15 amino acids. Germline V gene sequence: CDR1 LGHNA, CDR2 YNFKEQ. Trimming took 4 bases from V and 2 from J, leaving 13 bases between them. CDR3: CASSPEGRYTDTQYF. CDR3 sequence (DNA): TGTGCCAGCAGCCCAGAGGGCAGGTACACAGATACGCAGTATTTT.

CDR3 bases: TGTGCCAGCAGCTCGTATAGCGGGAGGACCGCGAATGTGCAGTATTTT. Its protein is CASSSYSGRTANVQYF. The chain combines TRBV3-1 with TRBJ2-3, with 10 nucleotides matching TRBD2. With 5 bases clipped from V and 11 bases from J, the junction kept 16 bases outside the gene matches. The CDR3 loop spans 16 amino acids. The V gene's germline CDR1 is LGHDT and CDR2 YNNKEL (reference sequence).

This clonotype has just a few counts. This chain joins TRBV12-3 or TRBV12-4 and TRBJ1-6, with D tentatively TRBD1 (6 bases). This CDR3 region has 12 residues. The V end lost 6 bases, the J end lost 7 bases, and 7 bases lay between the germline ends. For the CDR3, the DNA is TGTGCCAGCAGAGACAGGAATTCACCCCTCCACTTT. Translating it yields CASRDRNSPLHF.

This clonotype was seen more than once but under ten times. This chain connects TRBV7-2 to TRBJ2-5; 7 positions agree with TRBD2. J was trimmed by 3 bases and V by 5 bases; bases with no gene match: 9. The CDR3 spans 15 residues. Per germline, CDR1 SGHTA and CDR2 FQGNSA. CDR3 in amino acids: CASSPWVAGEETQYF. The CDR3 DNA is TGTGCCAGCAGCCCCTGGGTTGCGGGAGAAGAGACCCAGTACTTC.

This clonotype was seen ten or more times. The chain uses TRBV28 and TRBJ2-3; D tentatively fits TRBD1 or TRBD2 (5 bases each). The germline CDR1 and CDR2 sequences are MDHEN and SYDVKM. Trimming left V 6 bases short and J 7 bases short, with 29 bases between. The CDR3 loop spans 18 amino acids. In DNA form, the CDR3 reads TGTGCCAGCAGAATTACCCCGGGACGGAGATTGCGGCGGTATACGCAGTATTTT. Translated: CASRITPGRRLRRYTQYF.

The sample holds one count of this clonotype. CDR3 residues: CASRDPGQGVHEQFF. The CDR3 nucleotides are TGCGCCAGCAGGGACCCGGGACAAGGGGTCCATGAGCAGTTCTTC. The genes are TRBV5-1 and TRBJ2-1, with D maybe TRBD1 (6 bases). This CDR3 has 15 amino acids. Germline-derived CDR1 and CDR2 are SGHRS and YFSETQ. Trimming cost V 5 bases and J 8 bases, with 20 bases left between them. Full variable domain (missing parts from reference TRBV5-1 and TRBJ2-1): KAGVTQTPRYLIKTRGQQVTLSCSPISGHRSVSWYQQTPGQGLQFLFEYFSETQRNKGNFPGRFSGRQFSNSRSEMNVSTLELGDSALYLCASRDPGQGVHEQFFGPGTRLTVL.

This clonotype appeared a few times. This chain links TRBV7-9 with TRBJ2-6, with 7 bases fitting TRBD2. The ends lost 2 bases at V and 1 base at J; junction bases unmatched: 8. The CDR3 extends over 18 amino acids. Germline CDR1 is SEHNR and CDR2 is FQNEAQ (reference sequence). For the CDR3, the DNA is TGTGCCAGCAGCTTACTAAGCGGGGCATCATCTGGGGCCAACGTCCTGACTTTC. Translated: CASSLLSGASSGANVLTF.

The chain recombines TRBV10-3 with TRBJ2-7; D not certain. The CDR3 covers 12 residues. CDR1 ENHRY and CDR2 SYGVKD come from the germline V gene. The germline V and J ends were trimmed by 3 bases and 1 base, with 4 bases remaining between them. In DNA form, the CDR3 reads TGTGCCATCAGTGAAAAGTCCTACGAGCAGTACTTC. Residues: CAISEKSYEQYF.

Comment on this clonotype: The germline gene is not matched at one end of the junction; a read error may be the cause. The chain couples TRBV12-3 or TRBV12-4 to TRBJ2-4; the D gene is possibly TRBD2 (5 bases). The tail of the sequence fits TRBJ2-5 better, so the J call may be wrong. This CDR3 is built from 16 residues. CDR3 in DNA: TGTACCAGCCGACGGAGCGGCAGATTAGGAGAAGAGACCCAGTACTTC. Its protein is CTSRRSGRLGEETQYF.

This clonotype has ten or more counts. The rearrangement links TRBV29-1 to TRBJ1-4; unclear D gene. V gave up 4 bases and J gave up 6 bases, with 6 bases separating them. The CDR3 length is 11 residues. Germline values: CDR1 SQVTM, CDR2 ANQGSEA. This CDR3 is CSVVRDEKLFF. CDR3 bases: TGCAGCGTTGTGCGGGATGAAAAACTGTTTTTT.

The chain employs TRBV20-1 and TRBJ2-7; TRBD2 matches 11 bases. The V gene's germline CDR1 is DFQATT and CDR2 SNEGSKA (reference sequence). This CDR3 spans 13 amino acids. CDR3 protein: CSPLAGGTYEQYF. The DNA of the CDR3 is TGCAGCCCTCTAGCGGGAGGAACCTACGAGCAGTACTTC.

The V call is TRBV20-1, the J call TRBJ2-1; maybe TRBD2 (6 bases). The CDR3 length is 14 residues. Germline CDR1 DFQATT, CDR2 SNEGSKA (reference sequence). Trimming left V 2 bases short and J 10 bases short, with 18 bases between. The CDR3 reads CSARQGIGGGEQFF. The DNA of the CDR3 is TGCAGTGCTAGACAGGGAATCGGGGGAGGCGAGCAGTTCTTC.

The V and J genes are TRBV2 and TRBJ2-1; D is undetermined. Germline V lookup: CDR1 SNHLY, CDR2 FYNNEI. CDR3 length equals 13 residues. The V end was cut by 2 bases, the J end by 3 bases, with 5 bases between. The CDR3 bases are TGTGCCAGCAGTGAATTTGTCTACAATGAGCAGTTCTTC. Its translation: CASSEFVYNEQFF.

The gene calls are TRBV11-3 and TRBJ2-2; D is possibly TRBD1 or TRBD2 (6 bases each). V dropped 5 bases and J dropped 2 bases, with 12 bases sitting between them. This CDR3 region has 15 residues. Germline values: CDR1 SGHNT, CDR2 YENEEA. In DNA, the CDR3 is TGTGCCAGCAGCAAGGGGGGCAAAAACACCGGGGAGCTGTTTTTT. Its protein is CASSKGGKNTGELFF.

This clonotype was found many times. The chain joins TRBV7-6 to TRBJ2-7, with D maybe TRBD1 (6 bases). This CDR3 spans 13 amino acids. Deletions cut 3 bases from V and 1 base from J, with 7 bases between. From germline, CDR1 is SGHVS and CDR2 FNYEAQ. CDR3 in DNA: TGTGCCAGCAGCTTTGGACAGTCCTACGAGCAGTACTTC. Residues: CASSFGQSYEQYF.

J is TRBJ2-2 and V is TRBV29-1, with D possibly matching TRBD2 (6 bases). The V end was cut by 6 bases, the J end by 2 bases, with 13 bases between. Per the germline V gene, CDR1 is SQVTM and CDR2 is ANQGSEA. This CDR3 contains 14 residues. CDR3 region: CSVHGSLNTGELFF. The CDR3 nucleotides are TGCAGCGTCCACGGGAGCCTAAACACCGGGGAGCTGTTTTTT.

The rearrangement links TRBV21-1 to TRBJ2-7; whether TRBD2, the table's D call, matches the DNA was not checked. TRBV21-1 is a pseudogene. The CDR3 spans 17 residues. This CDR3 is CASSTCSLRDGTYEQYF. CDR3 DNA sequence: TGTGCCAGCAGCACTTGCAGTCTCCGGGACGGGACCTACGAGCAGTACTTC.

The chain combines TRBV27 with TRBJ2-7; TRBD1 matches 10 bases. The trim removed 4 bases at V and 2 bases at J, leaving 11 bases unmatched. The CDR3 loop spans 17 amino acids. Germline-derived CDR1 and CDR2 are MNHEY and SMNVEV (reference sequence). CDR3 region: CASSSERQGAATYEQYF. The CDR3 DNA reads as TGTGCCAGCAGTTCAGAAAGACAGGGGGCGGCGACCTACGAGCAGTACTTC.

This chain connects TRBV20-1 to TRBJ2-7; 9 bases are a match to TRBD2. The ends lost 6 bases at V and 2 bases at J; junction bases unmatched: 8. CDR1 is DFQATT, CDR2 SNEGSKA, per germline (reference sequence). The CDR3 has 14 residues. The CDR3 loop is CSAPPSGTAYEQYF. The CDR3 DNA reads as TGCAGTGCCCCCCCTAGCGGGACCGCCTACGAGCAGTACTTC.

This clonotype was counted a few times. The CDR3 DNA reads as TGCAGCGTTGCCGACCGGGACAGGGGAAACTACGAGCAGTACTTC. Its protein product is CSVADRDRGNYEQYF. This chain uses TRBV29-1 with TRBJ2-5; the match to TRBD1 covers 10 bases. The DNA end favors TRBJ2-7, so the J call may be wrong. In germline, CDR1 is SQVTM, CDR2 ANQGSEA. There are 15 residues in the CDR3.

The table lists this clonotype with a few counts. The rearrangement uses TRBV7-6 and TRBJ1-4; D ambiguous. Germline CDR1 and CDR2: SGHVS and FNYEAQ. Trimming stripped 1 base from V and 0 bases from J, with 6 bases between. The CDR3 totals 15 residues. The CDR3 protein is CASSLEATTNEKLFF. The CDR3 DNA sequence: TGTGCCAGCAGCTTAGAGGCAACAACTAATGAAAAACTGTTTTTT.

In the case of this clonotype: A junction boundary mismatches the germline segment, possibly from a read error. The chain employs TRBV28 and TRBJ1-5; 7 positions match TRBD1. CDR1 MDHEN and CDR2 SYDVKM come from the germline V gene. There are 15 residues in the CDR3. The CDR3 loop reads CVSRSRGHGNQPQHF. Here the CDR3 DNA reads TGTGTCAGCAGATCAAGGGGGCATGGCAATCAGCCCCAGCATTTT.

The table lists this clonotype with a few counts. The genes are TRBV14 and TRBJ2-7; 11 bases map to TRBD2. V was clipped by 1 base and J by 5 bases; unmatched bases: 4. The CDR3 consists of 15 residues. Germline V gene sequence: CDR1 SGHDN, CDR2 FVKESK. The chain's CDR3 is CASSQGTSGFDEQYF. The CDR3 nucleotides are TGTGCCAGCAGCCAAGGGACTAGCGGGTTCGACGAGCAGTACTTC.

The genes are TRBV6-2 or TRBV6-3 and TRBJ2-3; 9 bases are shared with TRBD2. Germline V gene sequence: CDR1 MNHEY, CDR2 SVGEGT. V was clipped by 6 bases and J by 5 bases; unmatched bases: 12. The CDR3 spans 16 residues. The CDR3 coding sequence is TGTGCCAGCAGACGCCTAGCGGGAAAGGCTGTAGATACGCAGTATTTT. It is translated as CASRRLAGKAVDTQYF.